This T cell receptor beta chain was captured in a study of cytomegalovirus exposure and HLA in healthy donors. Study outcomes and limitations: Most TCR sequences were rare, but some public TCRs occurred in many donors.

Remarks on this clone: The antigen is undetermined.

PCR used 60 Vbeta primers and 13 Jbeta primers. TCRdb's copy holds only in-frame clones and misses some; the assay was immunoSEQ multiplex PCR. The sample yields 200,000 or so clones, around 86% seen once. CDR1 and CDR2 from the germline V gene are KGHSH and LQKENI. CDR3 length: 14 amino acids. V gave up 6 bases and J gave up 4 bases, with 15 bases separating them. The chain combines TRBV18 with TRBJ1-1, with unresolved D. The source material was PBMCs. The sequence derives from a woman in her forties or fifties in good health and CMV-seropositive. CDR3 in DNA: TGTGCCAGCTCGCCGGTGGAGATTACCACTGAAGCTTTCTTT. Translated: CASSPVEITTEAFF.